Listed below are T cell receptor beta chains from one sample, sequenced in a study of blood T cell repertoires in COVID-19. Some clones are missing from TCRdb's copy, which holds only in-frame ones; the method was immunoSEQ multiplex PCR. The profile shows about 59,000 clones, around nine tenths of them singletons. The sample comprised peripheral blood. The receptors stem from a man older than 75 with acute or convalescent COVID-19. Each CDR3 is given with its conserved first and last residue.

TRBJ1-2,TRBV7-8,CASSLAVPGLGYGYTF
TRBJ2-5,TRBV5-1,CASSRNREGETQYF
TRBJ2-7,TRBV10-3,CAISEERYEQYF
TRBJ1-2,TRBV6-6,CASSYGGDYGYTF
TRBJ1-6,TRBV5-4,CASSPGQPLNNSPLHF
TRBJ2-3,TRBV20-1,CSASTGGPTDTQYF
TRBJ2-7,TRBV18,CASSPTGNEQYF
TRBJ2-4,TRBV30,CAWSRERGAGNIQYF
TRBJ2-7,TRBV5-6,CASSSRGAGGGREQYF
TRBJ2-7,TRBV29-1,CSGSRGSYEQYF
TRBJ1-1,TRBV23-1,CASKHLATGGPEAFF
TRBJ1-6,TRBV11-2,CASSLTESSPLHF
TRBJ2-7,TRBV7-2,CASSSGTVYEQYF
TRBJ2-2,TRBV11-1,CASSRDRDTGELFF
TRBJ1-1,TRBV5-1,CASSLGQGGTEAFF
TRBJ1-1,TRBV5-4,CASSWALGRGAPEAFF
TRBJ1-6,TRBV18,CASSPPGWGGDSPLHF
TRBJ1-5,TRBV5-1,CASSLGADSSNQPQHF
TRBJ2-3,TRBV3-1/TRBV3-2,CASSQSSGGAIDTQYF
TRBJ1-1,TRBV6-6,CASSQDLQGYAFF
TRBJ1-5,TRBV5-8,CASSPWGGTGTQPQHF
TRBJ2-5,TRBV25-1,CASSEEGQYQETQYF
TRBJ1-2,TRBV3-1/TRBV3-2,CASSPDSYGYTF
TRBJ2-7,TRBV30,CAWSRERGPTYEQYF
TRBJ2-2,TRBV2,CASRIQGVDTGELFF
TRBJ2-6,TRBV6-5,CASSQTGPGANVLTF